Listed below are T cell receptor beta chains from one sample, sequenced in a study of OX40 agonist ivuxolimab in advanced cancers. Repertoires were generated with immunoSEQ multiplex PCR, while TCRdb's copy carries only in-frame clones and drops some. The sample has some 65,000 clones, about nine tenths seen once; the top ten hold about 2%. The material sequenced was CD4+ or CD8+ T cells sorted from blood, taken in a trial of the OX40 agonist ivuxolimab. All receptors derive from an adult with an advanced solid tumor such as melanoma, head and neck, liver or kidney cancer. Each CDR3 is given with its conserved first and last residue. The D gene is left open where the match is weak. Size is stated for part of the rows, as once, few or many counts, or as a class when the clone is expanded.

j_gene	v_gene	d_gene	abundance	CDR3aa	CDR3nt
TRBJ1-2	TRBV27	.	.	CASSLREGGGYTF	TGTGCCAGCAGTTTAAGGGAAGGCGGTGGCTACACCTTC
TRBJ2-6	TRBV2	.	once	CASMQASVSGANVLTF	TGTGCCAGCATGCAGGCCTCCGTCTCTGGGGCCAACGTCCTGACTTTC
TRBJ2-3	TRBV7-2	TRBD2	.	CASSLSLAGNTDTQYF	TGTGCCAGCAGCTTATCCCTAGCGGGGAACACAGATACGCAGTATTTT
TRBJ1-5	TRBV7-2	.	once	CASSKEMGYSNQPQHF	TGTGCCAGCAGCAAAGAAATGGGTTATAGCAATCAGCCCCAGCATTTT
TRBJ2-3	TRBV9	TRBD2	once	CASSVSSGRTDTQYF	TGTGCCAGCAGCGTATCGAGCGGGAGGACAGATACGCAGTATTTT
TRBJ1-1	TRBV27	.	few	CATSRAVNTEAFF	TGTGCCACATCACGTGCGGTGAACACTGAAGCTTTCTTT
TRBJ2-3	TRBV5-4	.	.	CASSPNPGAYSTDTQYF	TGTGCCAGCAGCCCTAATCCGGGGGCTTATAGCACAGATACGCAGTATTTT
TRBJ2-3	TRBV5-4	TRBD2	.	CASSRTSGPTDTQYF	TGTGCCAGCAGCAGAACTAGCGGGCCCACAGATACGCAGTATTTT
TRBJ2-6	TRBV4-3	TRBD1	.	CASSRQPGQGSGANVLTF	TGCGCCAGCAGCCGCCAACCGGGACAGGGCTCTGGGGCCAACGTCCTGACTTTC
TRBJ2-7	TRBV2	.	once	CASRDPVYEQYF	TGTGCCAGCAGGGACCCCGTCTACGAGCAGTACTTC
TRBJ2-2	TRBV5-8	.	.	CASSPPGLPWELFF	TGTGCCAGCAGCCCCCCGGGACTGCCCTGGGAGCTGTTTTTT
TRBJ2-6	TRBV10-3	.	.	CASTGTGSSGANVLTF	TGTGCCAGCACCGGGACGGGGAGTTCTGGGGCCAACGTCCTGACTTTC
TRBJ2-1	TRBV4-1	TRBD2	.	CASGDRDAPRLAGARYNEQFF	TGCGCCAGCGGAGACCGGGACGCCCCAAGGTTAGCGGGGGCGCGATACAATGAGCAGTTCTTC
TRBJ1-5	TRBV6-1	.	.	CASKGSSGANQPQHF	TGTGCCAGCAAAGGCAGCTCTGGGGCCAATCAGCCCCAGCATTTT
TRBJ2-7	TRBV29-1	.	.	CSARLAREQYF	TGCAGCGCCCGCTTGGCGAGGGAGCAGTACTTC
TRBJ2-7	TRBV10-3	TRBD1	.	CAISPDRGSSYEQYF	TGTGCCATCAGTCCTGACAGGGGGAGCTCCTACGAGCAGTACTTC
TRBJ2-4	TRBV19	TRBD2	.	CASSIRLAGDIAKNIQYF	TGTGCCAGTAGTATCAGACTAGCGGGGGACATAGCCAAAAACATTCAGTACTTC
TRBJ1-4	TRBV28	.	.	CASRPLAHPQGIGEKLFF	TGTGCCAGCAGACCATTAGCCCACCCCCAGGGAATAGGTGAAAAACTGTTTTTT
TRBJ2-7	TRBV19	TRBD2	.	CASSRSGTSGSRDSYEQYF	TGTGCCAGTAGTCGATCCGGGACTAGCGGGAGTAGAGACTCCTACGAGCAGTACTTC
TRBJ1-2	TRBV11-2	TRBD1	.	CASSLDRGRISYGYTF	TGTGCCAGCAGCCTCGACAGGGGGAGAATCTCCTATGGCTACACCTTC
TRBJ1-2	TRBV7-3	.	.	CASSLDPFDGYTF	TGTGCCAGCAGCTTAGATCCTTTCGATGGCTACACCTTC
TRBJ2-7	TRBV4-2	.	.	CASSHVQSGDGYEQYF	TGTGCCAGCAGCCATGTACAATCCGGGGATGGCTACGAGCAGTACTTC
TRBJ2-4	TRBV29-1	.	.	CSVAGTKNIQYF	TGCAGCGTTGCGGGGACCAAAAACATTCAGTACTTC
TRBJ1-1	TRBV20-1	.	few	CSASRGQAFF	TGCAGTGCTTCCCGGGGACAAGCTTTCTTT
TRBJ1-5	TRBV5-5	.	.	CASSSAVGGNQPQHF	TGTGCCAGCAGCTCGGCCGTAGGGGGCAATCAGCCCCAGCATTTT
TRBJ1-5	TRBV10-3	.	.	CAIRGAGADQPQHF	TGTGCCATCCGAGGGGCAGGCGCGGATCAGCCCCAGCATTTT
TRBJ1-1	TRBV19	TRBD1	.	CASSPEDRGPEAFF	TGTGCCAGTAGCCCAGAGGACAGGGGTCCCGAAGCTTTCTTT
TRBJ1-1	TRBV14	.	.	CASSLGTTAFF	TGTGCCAGCAGCCTGGGGACAACGGCTTTCTTT
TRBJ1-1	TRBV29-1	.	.	CSVDTGNTEAFF	TGCAGCGTTGATACAGGGAACACTGAAGCTTTCTTT
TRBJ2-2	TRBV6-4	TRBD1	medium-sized	CASSDRDTGELFF	TGTGCCAGCAGCGACAGGGACACCGGGGAGCTGTTTTTT
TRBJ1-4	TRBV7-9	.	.	CASSLGGEKLFF	TGTGCCAGCAGCTTAGGAGGTGAAAAACTGTTTTTT
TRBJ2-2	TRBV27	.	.	CASSLWRRPNTGELFF	TGTGCCAGCAGTTTATGGCGTCGCCCGAACACCGGGGAGCTGTTTTTT
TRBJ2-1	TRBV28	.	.	CASSLYSSSSYNEQFF	TGTGCCAGCAGTTTATATAGCTCGAGCTCCTACAATGAGCAGTTCTTC
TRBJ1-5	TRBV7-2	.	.	CASTHGTGQPQHF	TGTGCCAGCACCCATGGAACGGGTCAGCCCCAGCATTTT
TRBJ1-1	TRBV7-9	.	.	CASRFGDTEAFF	TGTGCCAGCAGGTTTGGGGACACTGAAGCTTTCTTT
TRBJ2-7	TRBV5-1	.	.	CASSPEGRSSYEQYF	TGCGCCAGCAGCCCCGAGGGCAGGTCTTCCTACGAGCAGTACTTC
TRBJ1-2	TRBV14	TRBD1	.	CASSLNRGEGYTF	TGTGCCAGCAGCCTTAACAGGGGGGAAGGCTACACCTTC
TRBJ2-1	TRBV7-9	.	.	CASSLAVVDNEQFF	TGTGCCAGCAGCTTAGCCGTCGTAGACAATGAGCAGTTCTTC
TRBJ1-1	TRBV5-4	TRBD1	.	CATTPDRVDTEAFF	TGTGCCACTACGCCCGACAGGGTCGACACTGAAGCTTTCTTT
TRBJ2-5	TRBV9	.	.	CASSVGGSRYQETQYF	TGTGCCAGCAGCGTAGGGGGGAGTAGGTACCAAGAGACCCAGTACTTC
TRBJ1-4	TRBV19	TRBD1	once	CASSGQGAGWNEKLFF	TGTGCCAGTAGCGGACAGGGGGCAGGCTGGAATGAAAAACTGTTTTTT
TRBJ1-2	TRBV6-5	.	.	CASSSGNGYTF	TGTGCCAGCAGTTCCGGGAATGGCTACACCTTC
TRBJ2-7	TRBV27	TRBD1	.	CASSSRSGTGLTPRYEQYF	TGTGCCAGCAGTTCACGGTCCGGGACAGGGTTAACCCCGAGATACGAGCAGTACTTC
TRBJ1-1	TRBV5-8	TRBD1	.	CASRSATGWTEAFF	TGTGCCAGCAGATCCGCGACAGGGTGGACTGAAGCTTTCTTT
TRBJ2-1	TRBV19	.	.	CASTPGILNNEQFF	TGTGCCAGTACCCCGGGCATACTCAACAATGAGCAGTTCTTC
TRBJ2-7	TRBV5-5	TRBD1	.	CASSHGQGAQEQYF	TGTGCCAGCAGCCACGGACAGGGGGCGCAGGAGCAGTACTTC
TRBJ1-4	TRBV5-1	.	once	CASSGGDAGSPGKLFF	TGCGCCAGCAGCGGGGGGGACGCAGGGTCTCCCGGAAAACTGTTTTTT
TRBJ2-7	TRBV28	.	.	CASSKGFGYEQYF	TGTGCCAGCAGTAAAGGGTTCGGCTACGAGCAGTACTTC
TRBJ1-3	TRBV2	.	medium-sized	CASNDGSFSGNTIYF	TGTGCCAGCAATGACGGCTCCTTCTCTGGAAACACCATATATTTT
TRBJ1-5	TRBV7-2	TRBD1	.	CASSGGTASNQPQHF	TGTGCCAGCAGCGGAGGGACAGCGAGCAATCAGCCCCAGCATTTT
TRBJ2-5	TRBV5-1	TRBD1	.	CASSSGTGGVGAQYF	TGCGCCAGCAGCTCCGGGACAGGGGGAGTCGGGGCCCAGTACTTC
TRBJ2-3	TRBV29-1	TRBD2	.	CSASGGLVDTQYF	TGCAGCGCTAGCGGGGGCCTCGTGGATACGCAGTATTTT
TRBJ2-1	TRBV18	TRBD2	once	CASSDDSGSSYNEQFF	TGTGCCAGCTCAGACGATAGCGGGAGCTCCTACAATGAGCAGTTCTTC
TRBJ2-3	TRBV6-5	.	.	CASSYGGRTDTQYF	TGTGCCAGCAGTTACGGTGGGAGAACAGATACGCAGTATTTT